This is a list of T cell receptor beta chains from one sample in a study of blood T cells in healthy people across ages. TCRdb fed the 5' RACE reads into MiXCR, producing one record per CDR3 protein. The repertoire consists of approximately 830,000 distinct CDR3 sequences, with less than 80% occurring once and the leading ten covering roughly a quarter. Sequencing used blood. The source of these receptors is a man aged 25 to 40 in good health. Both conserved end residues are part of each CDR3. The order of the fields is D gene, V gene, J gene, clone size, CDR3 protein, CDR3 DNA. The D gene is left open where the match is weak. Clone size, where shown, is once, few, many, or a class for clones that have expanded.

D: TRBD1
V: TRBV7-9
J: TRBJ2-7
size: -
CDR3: CASSLGDRYYEQYF
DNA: TGTGCCAGCAGCTTAGGGGACAGATATTACGAGCAGTACTTC

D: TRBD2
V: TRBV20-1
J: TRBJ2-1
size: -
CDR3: CSARHTSGGYNEQFF
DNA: TGCAGTGCTAGACACACTAGCGGGGGTTACAATGAGCAGTTCTTC

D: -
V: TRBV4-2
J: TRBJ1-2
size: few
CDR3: CASSQDSQTNYGYTF
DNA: TGTGCCAGCAGCCAAGACTCACAGACTAACTATGGCTACACCTTC

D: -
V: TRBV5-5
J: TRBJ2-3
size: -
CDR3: CASSFWDWTDTQYF
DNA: TGTGCCAGCAGCTTCTGGGATTGGACAGATACGCAGTATTTT

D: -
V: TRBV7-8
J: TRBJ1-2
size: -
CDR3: CASSHAGTIYGYTF
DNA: TGTGCCAGCAGCCATGCCGGGACGATCTATGGCTACACCTTC

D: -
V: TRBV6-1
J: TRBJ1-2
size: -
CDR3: CASSEQGTYYGYTF
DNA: TGTGCCAGCAGTGAACAAGGGACATACTATGGCTACACCTTC

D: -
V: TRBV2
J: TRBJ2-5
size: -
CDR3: CVSSEILTGETQYF
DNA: TGTGTCAGCAGTGAAATACTAACAGGAGAGACCCAGTACTTC

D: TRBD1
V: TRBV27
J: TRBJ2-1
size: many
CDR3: CASSDPGQGRNEQFF
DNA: TGTGCCAGCAGTGACCCGGGACAGGGTCGGAATGAGCAGTTCTTC

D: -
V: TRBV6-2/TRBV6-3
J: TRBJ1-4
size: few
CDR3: CASSRRGPPNEKLFF
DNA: TGTGCCAGCAGCCGACGGGGGCCCCCTAATGAAAAACTGTTTTTT

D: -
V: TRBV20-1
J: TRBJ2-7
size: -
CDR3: CSASGGDLYEQYF
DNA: TGCAGTGCTAGTGGGGGAGACCTCTACGAGCAGTACTTC